This record concerns one T cell receptor beta chain sequence. Its antigen is undetermined. TCRdb itself ran the 5' RACE reads through MiXCR, one entry per CDR3 protein. The sample contains approximately 890,000 distinct CDR3 sequences, 12% of which appear only once. The source of the sample is a study of identical twins. General study points: For cord blood, abundant beta clonotypes had fewer insertions, unlike memory repertoires, which showed none. Low generation probability was overrepresented in out-of-frame alpha sequences shared by twins.

The CDR3 runs to 16 residues. With 2 bases clipped from V and 0 bases from J, the junction kept 5 bases outside the gene matches. Germline CDR1 reads SGHRS; CDR2 reads YFSETQ. Among all donors, each was a healthy Caucasian. Another study also made use of these data, one on yellow fever vaccine responses in identical twins.

Sequencing was performed on PBMCs. The rearrangement joins TRBV5-1 to TRBJ2-3; 8 bases match TRBD2. The receptor's source is a woman between 18 and 29 years old in good health. The CDR3 here is CASSFVGGASTDTQYF. The CDR3 coding sequence is TGCGCCAGCAGCTTCGTCGGGGGGGCTAGCACAGATACGCAGTATTTT.